The entry below gives a single TCR beta chain sequence along with its context. This CDR3 has 18 residues. The germline gives CDR1 MDHEN, CDR2 SYDVKM. V lost 4 bases, J lost 1 base, and 14 bases stayed unmatched. This entry belongs to a study of blood T cell repertoires in COVID-19. Sequencing was performed with immunoSEQ multiplex PCR; in TCRdb, only in-frame clones are kept and a portion is missing. Of 150,000 to 200,000 clones listed, approximately 86% are singletons. Sequencing used peripheral blood. The V call is TRBV28, the J call TRBJ2-7; 9 nucleotides match TRBD1. This clonotype was obtained from a man between 60 and 75 years old with acute or convalescent COVID-19. The CDR3 DNA follows: TGTGCCAGCAGTTCCTTAGGGGACAGGGCCAGGCGGTCCTACGAGCAGTACTTC. Its protein is CASSSLGDRARRSYEQYF.